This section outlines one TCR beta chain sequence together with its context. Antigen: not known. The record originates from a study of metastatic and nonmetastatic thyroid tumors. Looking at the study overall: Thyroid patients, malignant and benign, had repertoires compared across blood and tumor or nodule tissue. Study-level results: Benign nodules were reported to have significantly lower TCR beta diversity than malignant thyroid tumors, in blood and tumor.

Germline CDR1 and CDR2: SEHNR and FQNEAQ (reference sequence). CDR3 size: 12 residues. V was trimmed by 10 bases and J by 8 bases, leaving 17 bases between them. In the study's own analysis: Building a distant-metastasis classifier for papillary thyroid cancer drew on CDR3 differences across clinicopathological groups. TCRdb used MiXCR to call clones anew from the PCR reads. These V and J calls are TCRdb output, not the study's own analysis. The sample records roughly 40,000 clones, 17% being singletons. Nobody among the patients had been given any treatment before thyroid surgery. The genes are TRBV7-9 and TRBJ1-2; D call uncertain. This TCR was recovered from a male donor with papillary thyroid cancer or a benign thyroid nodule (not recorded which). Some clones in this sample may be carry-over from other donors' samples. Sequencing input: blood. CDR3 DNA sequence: TGTGCCATCAGTTTAGCTTCCTGGGGCTACACCTTC. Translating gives CAISLASWGYTF.